This T cell receptor beta chain came from a study of shared clonotypes between healthy human individuals. The CDR3 totals 18 residues. Germline loops: CDR1 MNHEY, CDR2 SMNVEV (reference sequence). Trimming took off 5 bases at V and 2 bases at J, with 25 bases between the two ends. The CD4+ fraction was divided into a CD45RA+ naive subset and a CD45RA-negative memory subset. TCRdb's copy holds only in-frame clones and misses some; the assay was immunoSEQ multiplex PCR. The data contain more than 900,000 clones, 70% to 80% of them singletons. The specimen was memory CD4+ T cells from PBMCs. The subset denotes: CD45RA-negative fraction. The source of this sequence is a man between 18 and 35 years old in good health. Some clones in this sample may be carry-over from other donors' samples. The chain carries TRBV27 and TRBJ2-7, with D possibly matching TRBD1 (5 bases). CDR3 in DNA: TGTGCCAGCAGTAAAAGGGTTAGTAGGTCAGGACAAACCTACGAGCAGTACTTC. Amino acids: CASSKRVSRSGQTYEQYF.